Sequencing of this T cell receptor beta chain was carried out in a study of T cell responses to AZD1222 COVID-19 vaccine. Overall study results and limits: Donors in the cohort were predominantly white British and more often female, and clonal diversity was possibly underestimated. With two AZD1222 doses given, Spike-specific TCR breadth and depth both rose.

Per the germline V gene, CDR1 is SNHLY and CDR2 is FYNNEI. After removal of 8 bases from V and 1 base from J, the junction contained 3 bases not matched to a gene. This CDR3 region has 13 residues. On this clone itself: Its antigen is still unknown.

The protocol was immunoSEQ multiplex PCR, while the TCRdb copy is restricted to in-frame clones and leaves out a portion. The sample consists of about 83,000 clones, 80% to 95% of them appearing once. The V call is TRBV2, the J call TRBJ2-3; the match to TRBD1 covers 7 bases. This TCR came from an adult in good health. Material: peripheral blood, obtained on day 0 of MenACWY control vaccination. The DNA of the CDR3 is TGTGCCAGCCTGACAGGGCGCACAGATACGCAGTATTTT. Protein sequence: CASLTGRTDTQYF.